The T cell receptor beta chain under discussion was sequenced for a study of naive and memory T cell subsets. The beta constant-region primer was an equimolar mix of two oligonucleotides covering TRBC1 and TRBC2. The ligated cDNA underwent four PCR rounds using SP2 and nested alpha and beta constant-region primers. In TCRdb, the UMI-ligation and nested PCR reads were re-called with MiXCR into one record per CDR3 protein. Of 95,000 to 150,000 distinct CDR3 sequences listed, 36% are singletons. What was sequenced was central memory CD4+ T cells from blood. The TCR sequence derives from a human donor in good health.

Here the CDR3 DNA reads TGCGCCAGCAGCCAAGAGGGGAGCGGGAGCACAGATACGCAGTATTTT. Translation: CASSQEGSGSTDTQYF. V gene TRBV4-1 combines with J gene TRBJ2-3; perhaps TRBD2 as D (6 bases). The CDR3 consists of 16 residues. Trimming removed 0 bases at V and 0 bases at J, with 10 bases between. The V gene's germline CDR1 is MGHRA and CDR2 YSYEKL.